The source of this T cell receptor (beta chain) is a study of shared clonotypes between healthy human individuals (dated by TCRdb to 2020 to 2021). As for the study more broadly: The cohort included a few men and a couple of women between 18 and 49 years of age. For each donor, CD4 naive and CD4 memory were each given three plates, CD8 naive was given two plates, and CD8 memory was given one plate. The study deeply sequenced blood TCR repertoires of about 5 healthy adults to estimate repertoire size and the extent of clonotype sharing between individuals. To increase sequencing depth and limit assay-specific biases, TCR repertoire library preparation and sequencing were carried out by different laboratories using diverse techniques. Per donor, leukapheresis produced somewhere between about 0.85 and 9.5 billion PBMCs. Beyond this particular receptor, the publication reports: Estimated clonotype richness was generally larger for naive than for memory subsets. Because the study included only a small number of donors, the genetic and exposure-history diversity represented was limited. Sharing across several donors was observed for 5% to 6.5% of naive CD4, about 3.2% of naive CD8, over 2% of memory CD4, and approximately 0.41% of memory CD8 clonotypes. Sampling was restricted to blood, and TCR repertoires in tissues likely differ from the TCR repertoires found in blood. Pairwise subsampling led to the expectation that sequencing depth would affect the degree of clonotype sharing among donors. Clonotypes shared by all four sorted-subset donors showed higher generation probabilities than non-shared clonotypes. Rarefaction of sorted-subset datasets indicated incomplete sequencing despite the large sequencing depth.

A remark on this clone: The specificity of this receptor is unknown. Nothing much larger sits one base from this clone, and base qualities are not available.

Reading the germline V gene gives CDR1 SQVTM and CDR2 ANQGSEA. Deletion took 1 base off V and 3 bases off J, with a span of 9 bases between the germline ends. The CDR3 spans 13 residues, from the cysteine through the phenylalanine. Only the CDR3 portion is preserved as DNA: 39 bases, with reading frame beginning at the first base. TCR CDR3 regions were amplified from genomic DNA by multiplex PCR using the deep immunoSEQ assay. Extracted genomic DNA from each cell subset was distributed evenly across all wells of several immunoSEQ 96-well plates, and each plate was treated as a replicate. For sorted subsets, each replicate PCR was loaded with approximately 0.2 ug genomic DNA, equivalent to 30,000 to 35,000 T cell genomes. The purified libraries were quantified using a Qubit 3.0 fluorometer, sized with a Bioanalyzer 2100, and then quantified again using the KAPA Library Quantification kit. Every immunoSEQ 96-well plate was sequenced on a dedicated single-read 150-cycle Illumina NextSeq 550 flow cell. As for the original processing: Because the immunoSEQ output held only junctional sequences and lacked quality scores, the filtering could not match the filtering applied to full-length reads. Sequences were annotated with PyIR, a Python wrapper for IgBLAST v1.9, and V/J genes and CDR3 were assigned using IMGT germline references. Any read was removed if the V/J assignment was weak (E-value above 1e-6), the CDR3 was missing, or the read contained stop codons, out-of-frame junctions, or ambiguous translated residues. V3J clonotypes were defined by identical inferred V gene, J gene, and CDR3 amino acid sequence. Percentage overlap between repertoires was computed as shared unique clonotypes divided by the size of the smaller repertoire. Richness of each repertoire was evaluated using RTK rarefaction, the Chao1 estimator, and Recon v2.1 estimates of unobserved clonotypes. Generation probabilities were computed with OLGA for all TCRbeta clonotypes obtained by the gDNA method from several donors. TCRdb obtained this table from immuneACCESS and retained in-frame rearrangements with V and J assigned. These tables miss some clones; where compared with another copy, unresolved V genes account for less than half of the shortfall, and the remainder is unexplained. V, J and clone size are taken as reported in that table, and D and trimming were inferred from the DNA itself. This sample lists about 2 million clones; 85% to 95% were detected once. 0.85% to 1.3% of the sample rests with the top ten.

CD8 naive samples were obtained by positive selection for CCR7 among CD45RO-negative cells, yielding a CD45RA+CCR7+ population from which TemRA cells were excluded. Healthy HIV-negative adults with no recently reported acute infections or vaccinations were included as donors. Every donor was a Caucasian adult residing in Nashville, Tennessee, USA. Blood was collected by leukapheresis, and PBMCs were isolated by Ficoll-Histopaque density gradient centrifugation and then cryopreserved in liquid nitrogen vapor phase. Analytical flow cytometry was used to check the purity and quantity of every magnetically sorted T cell population. Genomic DNA was isolated from every sorted fraction and measured by UV absorbance on a Nanodrop 2000c.

The chain is encoded by TRBV29-1 joined to TRBJ1-1, with the D gene too uncertain to name. Sequenced sample: naive CD8+ T cells sorted from blood. What the cell subset or site label conveys for this sample: CD45RA+CCR7+. The TCR sequence derives from a man aged 18 to 29 in good health. The CDR3 region reads CSVEVVGDTEAFF. The DNA reads as follows: TGCAGCGTTGAAGTAGTGGGAGACACTGAAGCTTTCTTT. The full variable domain, with segments outside the CDR3 supplied by the reference TRBV29-1 and TRBJ1-1 proteins, appears as SAVISQKPSRDICQRGTSLTIQCQVDSQVTMMFWYRQQPGQSLTLIATANQGSEATYESGFVIDKFPISRPNLTFSTLTVSNMSPEDSSIYLCSVEVVGDTEAFFGQGTRLTVV.